This entry concerns a single T cell receptor beta chain. Antigen unknown. The V gene's germline CDR1 is LGHNA and CDR2 YSLEER. The CDR3 consists of 14 residues. V lost 0 bases to trimming and J lost 14 bases, with 18 bases between them. The source of the sample is a study of beta chain features in type 1 diabetes. Whole-study context: Across the samples, about 100 million sorted cells were examined in total. The study, taken as a whole, reports: TCRB CDR3 length was moderately but significantly reduced in all four CD4+ subsets of Type 1 diabetes patients. Comparison showed that naive, central memory and Treg TCRB repertoires appeared more similar among patients than among healthy donors. High TCR expression in some cells could lead to their over-representation in cDNA sequencing.

Expressed TCRB transcripts were sequenced, since all the RNA that had been isolated was reverse transcribed. Using immunoSEQ multiplex PCR, the repertoire was profiled, and TCRdb retains in-frame clones only, with some absent. This table holds 150,000 to 200,000 clones, approximately 62% found once. The single heparinised draw taken from each donor contained roughly 100 mL of blood on average. The rearrangement links TRBV4-3 to TRBJ2-3, with D perhaps TRBD2 (6 bases). Sequencing used naive CD4+ T cells from blood. This receptor was identified in a man in his thirties or forties with type 1 diabetes. Here the CDR3 DNA reads TGCGCCAGCAGCCAAGATCACCGGGACTCGTCAATGTATTTT. As protein: CASSQDHRDSSMYF.